This TCR beta chain emerged from a study of T cells in Graves' hyperthyroidism and ophthalmopathy. As for the study in general: The initial diagnosis was the point when peripheral blood was collected, ahead of any treatment.

Study-wide results and limits: Ophthalmopathy was identified by the model a median about 6.4 months ahead of onset. The authors' 13 V-J model separated ophthalmopathy from stable hyperthyroidism.

The CDR3 covers 13 residues. The ends lost 9 bases at V and 4 bases at J; junction bases unmatched: 6. Looked up from germline, CDR1 is SEHNR and CDR2 is FQNEAQ (reference sequence). The source material, RNA transcripts, was used to amplify TCR beta CDR3 regions. TCR CDR3 underwent first-round RT-PCR with the HTBI primer set. TCRdb re-called the multiplex PCR reads through MiXCR, storing one row per CDR3 protein. The repertoire holds roughly 500,000 distinct CDR3 sequences, with around 14% as singletons. In this sample, this clonotype turned up many times. Its antigen remains unidentified. The study excluded patients with uncontrolled infection, other autoimmune disease, pregnancy or lactation.

Sequencing used blood. The chain is built from TRBV7-9 and TRBJ1-1, with 9 bases that match TRBD1. The sequence derives from a young woman with Graves' hyperthyroidism that later progressed to Graves' ophthalmopathy. CDR3 bases: TGTGCCAGTGGTCAGACAGGGGGCACTGAAGCTTTCTTT. It specifies CASGQTGGTEAFF.